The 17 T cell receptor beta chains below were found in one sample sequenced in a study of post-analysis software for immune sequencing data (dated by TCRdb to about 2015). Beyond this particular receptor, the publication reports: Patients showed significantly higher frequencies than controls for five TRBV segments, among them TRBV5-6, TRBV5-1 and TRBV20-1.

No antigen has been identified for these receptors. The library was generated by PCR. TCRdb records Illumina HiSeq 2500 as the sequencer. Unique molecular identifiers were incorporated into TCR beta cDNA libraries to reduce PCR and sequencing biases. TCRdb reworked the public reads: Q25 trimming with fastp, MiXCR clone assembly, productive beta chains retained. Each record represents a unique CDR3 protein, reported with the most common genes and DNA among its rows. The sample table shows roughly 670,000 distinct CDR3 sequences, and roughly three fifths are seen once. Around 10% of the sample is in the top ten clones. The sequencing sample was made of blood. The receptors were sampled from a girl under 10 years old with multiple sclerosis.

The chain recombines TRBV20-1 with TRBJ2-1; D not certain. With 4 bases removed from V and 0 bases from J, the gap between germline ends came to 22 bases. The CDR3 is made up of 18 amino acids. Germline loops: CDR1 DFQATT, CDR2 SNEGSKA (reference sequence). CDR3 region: CSAITPNSPTSSYNEQFF. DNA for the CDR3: TGCAGTGCTATAACTCCGAACTCGCCCACGAGCTCCTACAATGAGCAGTTCTTC.

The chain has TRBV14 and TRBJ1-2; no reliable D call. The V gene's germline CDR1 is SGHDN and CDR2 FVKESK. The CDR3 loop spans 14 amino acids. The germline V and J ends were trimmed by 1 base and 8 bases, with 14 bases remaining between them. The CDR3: CASSQVGSLRGYTF. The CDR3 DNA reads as TGTGCCAGCAGCCAAGTTGGATCCCTCCGGGGCTACACCTTC.

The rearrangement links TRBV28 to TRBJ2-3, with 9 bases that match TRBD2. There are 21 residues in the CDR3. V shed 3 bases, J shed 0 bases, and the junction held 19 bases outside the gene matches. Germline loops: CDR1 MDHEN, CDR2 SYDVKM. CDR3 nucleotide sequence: TGTGCCAGCAGTTTGAGCGAGAGACCCTATGGGCGGGGGGGTAGCACAGATACGCAGTATTTT. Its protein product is CASSLSERPYGRGGSTDTQYF.

CDR3 amino acids: CASSQPRDRVDEQFF. The CDR3 DNA is TGTGCCAGCAGCCAACCACGGGACAGGGTGGATGAGCAGTTCTTC. The chain combines TRBV7-8 with TRBJ2-1; 9 bases align to TRBD1. Germline V gene data show CDR1 as SGHVS and CDR2 as FQNEAQ. This CDR3 has 15 residues. J lost 8 bases, V lost 5 bases, and 10 bases had no gene match.

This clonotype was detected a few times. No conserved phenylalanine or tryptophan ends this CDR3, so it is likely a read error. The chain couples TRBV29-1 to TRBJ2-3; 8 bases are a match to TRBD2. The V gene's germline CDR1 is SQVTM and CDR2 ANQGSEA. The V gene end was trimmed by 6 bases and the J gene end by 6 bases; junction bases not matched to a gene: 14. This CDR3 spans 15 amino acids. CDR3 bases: TGCAGCGTCCCGGGCCCCAGCGGGGGCATCGATACGCAGTATTTG. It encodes CSVPGPSGGIDTQYL.

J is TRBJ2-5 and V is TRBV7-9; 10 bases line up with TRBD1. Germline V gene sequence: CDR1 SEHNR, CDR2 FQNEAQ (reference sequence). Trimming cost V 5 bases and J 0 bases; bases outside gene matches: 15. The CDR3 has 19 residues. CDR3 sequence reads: CASSRVMTGGVGYQETQYF. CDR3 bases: TGTGCCAGCAGCCGAGTAATGACAGGGGGCGTGGGGTACCAAGAGACCCAGTACTTC.

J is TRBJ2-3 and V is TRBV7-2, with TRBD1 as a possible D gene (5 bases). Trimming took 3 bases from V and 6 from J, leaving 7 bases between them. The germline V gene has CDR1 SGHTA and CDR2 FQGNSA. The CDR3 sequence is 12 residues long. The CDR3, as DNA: TGTGCCAGCAGCTTCCACAGGGATACGCAGTATTTT. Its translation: CASSFHRDTQYF.

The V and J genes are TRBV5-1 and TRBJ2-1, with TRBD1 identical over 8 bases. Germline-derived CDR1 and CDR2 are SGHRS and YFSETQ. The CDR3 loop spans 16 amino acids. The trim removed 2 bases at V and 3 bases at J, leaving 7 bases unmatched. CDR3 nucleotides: TGCGCCAGCAGCTTTGATGGACAGGGATACTACAATGAGCAGTTCTTC. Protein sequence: CASSFDGQGYYNEQFF.

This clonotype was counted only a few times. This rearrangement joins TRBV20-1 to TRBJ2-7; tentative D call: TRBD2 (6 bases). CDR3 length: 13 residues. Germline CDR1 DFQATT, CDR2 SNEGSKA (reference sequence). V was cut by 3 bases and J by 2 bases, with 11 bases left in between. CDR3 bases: TGCAGTGCTAGCGGACTACGAACCTACGAGCAGTACTTC. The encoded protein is CSASGLRTYEQYF.

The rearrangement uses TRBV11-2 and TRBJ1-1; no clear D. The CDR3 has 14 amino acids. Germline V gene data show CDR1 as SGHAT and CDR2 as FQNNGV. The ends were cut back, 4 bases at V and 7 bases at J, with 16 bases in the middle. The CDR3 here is CASSSQVDGSEAFF. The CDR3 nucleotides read TGTGCCAGCAGCTCCCAGGTGGACGGGAGTGAAGCTTTCTTT. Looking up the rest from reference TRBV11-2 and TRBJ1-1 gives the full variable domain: EAGVAQSPRYKIIEKRQSVAFWCNPISGHATLYWYQQILGQGPKLLIQFQNNGVVDDSQLPKDRFSAERLKGVDSTLKIQPAKLEDSAVYLCASSSQVDGSEAFFGQGTRLTVV.

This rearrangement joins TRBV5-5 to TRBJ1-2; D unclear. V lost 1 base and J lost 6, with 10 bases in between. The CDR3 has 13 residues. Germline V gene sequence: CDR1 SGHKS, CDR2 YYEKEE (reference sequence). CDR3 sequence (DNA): TGTGCCAGCAGCTTGCTCTGGGGAGATGGCTACACCTTC. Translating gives CASSLLWGDGYTF.

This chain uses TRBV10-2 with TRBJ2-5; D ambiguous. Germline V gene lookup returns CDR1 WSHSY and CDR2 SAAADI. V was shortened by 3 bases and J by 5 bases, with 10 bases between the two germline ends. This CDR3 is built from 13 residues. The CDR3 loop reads CASSDLRQETQYF. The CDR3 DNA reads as TGCGCCAGCAGTGACCTCCGTCAGGAGACCCAGTACTTC.

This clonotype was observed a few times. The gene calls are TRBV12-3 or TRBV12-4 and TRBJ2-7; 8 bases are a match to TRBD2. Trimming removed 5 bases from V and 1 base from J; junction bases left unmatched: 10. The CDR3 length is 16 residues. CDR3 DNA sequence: TGTGCCAGCAGTCCAGCGGGGGACGGGGGATCCTACGAGCAGTACTTC. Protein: CASSPAGDGGSYEQYF.

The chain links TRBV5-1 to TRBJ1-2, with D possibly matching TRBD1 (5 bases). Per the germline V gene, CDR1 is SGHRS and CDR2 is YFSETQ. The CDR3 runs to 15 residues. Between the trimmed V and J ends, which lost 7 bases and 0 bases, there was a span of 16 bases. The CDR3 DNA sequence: TGCGCCAGCTCAACGCGGGGGACCTCTAACTATGGCTACACCTTC. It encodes CASSTRGTSNYGYTF.

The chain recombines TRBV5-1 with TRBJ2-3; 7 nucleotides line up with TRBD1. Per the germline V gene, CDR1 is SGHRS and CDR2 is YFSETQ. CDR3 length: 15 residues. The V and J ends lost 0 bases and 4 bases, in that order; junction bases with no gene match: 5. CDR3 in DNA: TGCGCCAGCAGCTTGGCGGACAGGAAGGCAGATACGCAGTATTTT. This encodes CASSLADRKADTQYF.

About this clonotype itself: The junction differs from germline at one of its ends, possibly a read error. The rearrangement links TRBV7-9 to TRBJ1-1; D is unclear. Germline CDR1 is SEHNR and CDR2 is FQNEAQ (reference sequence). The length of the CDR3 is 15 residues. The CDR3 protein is CASSAPVRGNTEAFF. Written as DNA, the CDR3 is TGCGCCAGCAGCGCCCCGGTTCGGGGAAACACTGAAGCTTTCTTT.

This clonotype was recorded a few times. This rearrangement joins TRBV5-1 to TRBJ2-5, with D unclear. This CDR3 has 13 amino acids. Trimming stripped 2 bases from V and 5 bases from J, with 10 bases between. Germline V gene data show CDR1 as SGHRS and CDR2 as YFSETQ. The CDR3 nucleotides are TGCGCCAGCAGCTTCCTATTGCAGGAGACCCAGTACTTC. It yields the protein CASSFLLQETQYF.